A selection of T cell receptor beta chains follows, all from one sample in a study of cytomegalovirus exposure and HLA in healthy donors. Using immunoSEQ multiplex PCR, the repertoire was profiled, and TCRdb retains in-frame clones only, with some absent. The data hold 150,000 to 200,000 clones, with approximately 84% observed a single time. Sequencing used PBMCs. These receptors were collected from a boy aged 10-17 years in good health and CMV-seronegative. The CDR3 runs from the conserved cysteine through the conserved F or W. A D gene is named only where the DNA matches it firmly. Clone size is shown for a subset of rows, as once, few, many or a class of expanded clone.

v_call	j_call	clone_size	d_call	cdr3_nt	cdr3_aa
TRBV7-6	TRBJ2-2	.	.	TGTGCCAGCACCCTAGGCCGGGGAGGCACCGGGGAGCTGTTTTTT	CASTLGRGGTGELFF
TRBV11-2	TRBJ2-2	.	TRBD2	TGTGCCAGCAGCTTAACAGCGGGAGGGCCGGACACCGGGGAGCTGTTTTTT	CASSLTAGGPDTGELFF
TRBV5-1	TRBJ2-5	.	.	TGCGCCAGCAGCTTAGAGGGATCAGTCGCTCTACAGACCCAGTACTTC	CASSLEGSVALQTQYF
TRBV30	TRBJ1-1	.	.	TGTGCCTGGGTGGACACCTTGAACACTGAAGCTTTCTTT	CAWVDTLNTEAFF
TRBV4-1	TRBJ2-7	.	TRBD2	TGCGCCAGCAGCCCTACCGATCTAGCGGGGAACTACGAGCAGTACTTC	CASSPTDLAGNYEQYF
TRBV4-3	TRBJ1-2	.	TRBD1	TGCGCCAGCAGCCAAGATCGTAGGCAGGGGGTCTATGGCTACACCTTC	CASSQDRRQGVYGYTF
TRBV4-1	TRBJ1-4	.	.	TGCGCCAGCAGCCAAGTGCAACCCCTGACGGGTGAAAAACTGTTTTTT	CASSQVQPLTGEKLFF
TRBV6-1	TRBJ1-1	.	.	TGTGCCAGCAGGAGGGGAGGAACAGCATACACTGAAGCTTTCTTT	CASRRGGTAYTEAFF
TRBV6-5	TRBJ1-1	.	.	TGTGCCAGCAGTCAGGCCCTGAACACTGAAGCTTTCTTT	CASSQALNTEAFF
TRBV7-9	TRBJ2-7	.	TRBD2	TGTTCCAGCGCGGCCCATCTTAGCGGGAGGAGGAACGAGCAGTACTTC	CSSAAHLSGRRNEQYF
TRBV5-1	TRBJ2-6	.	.	TGCGCCAGCAGCTCAAGCAGGGGTCCTTCAGGGGCCAACGTCCTGACTTTC	CASSSSRGPSGANVLTF
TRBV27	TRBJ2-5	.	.	TGTGCCAGCAGCAACAGGGTTAGGGAGACCCAGTACTTC	CASSNRVRETQYF
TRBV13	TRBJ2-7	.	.	TGTGCCAGCAGCTTGCGGGTCCGCGCTACGTTGGAGCAGTACTTC	CASSLRVRATLEQYF
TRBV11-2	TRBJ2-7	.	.	TGTGCCAGCAGCTCTCTGGGGGGAGACGAGCAGTACTTC	CASSSLGGDEQYF
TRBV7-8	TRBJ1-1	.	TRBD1	TGTGCCAGCAGCCCCAGGGGGCAGCCGAACACTGAAGCTTTCTTT	CASSPRGQPNTEAFF
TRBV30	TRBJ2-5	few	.	TGTGCCTGGAGTGTAGGGGTCGCGGGGTCCTACCAAGAGACCCAGTACTTC	CAWSVGVAGSYQETQYF
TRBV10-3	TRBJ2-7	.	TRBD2	TGTGCCATCAGCCAGACTAGCGGGAGTATCCACGAGCAGTACTTC	CAISQTSGSIHEQYF
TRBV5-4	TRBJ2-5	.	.	TGTGCCAGCAGCTTGGACTATGAAGAGACCCAGTACTTC	CASSLDYEETQYF
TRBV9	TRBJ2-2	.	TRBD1	TGTGCCAGCAGCGTAGCCCTACAGGGGGCCACCGGGGAGCTGTTTTTT	CASSVALQGATGELFF
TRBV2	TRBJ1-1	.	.	TGTGCCAGCAGTGAGTGGAACAGGGTGAACACTGAAGCTTTCTTT	CASSEWNRVNTEAFF
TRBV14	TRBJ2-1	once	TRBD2	TGTGCCAGCAGCCAAAGGCGCGGGAGGGCCAATGAGCAGTTCTTC	CASSQRRGRANEQFF
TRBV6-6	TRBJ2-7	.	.	TGTGCCAGCAACTTGGGGGCAGAGTTAGGCGAGCAGTACTTC	CASNLGAELGEQYF
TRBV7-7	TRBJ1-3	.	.	TGTGCTAGCAGCCCTAGCGTCGGAAACACCATATATTTT	CASSPSVGNTIYF
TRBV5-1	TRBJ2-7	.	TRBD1	TGCGCCAGCCGGGACAGGGTTAGGGGCGCTTACGAGCAGTACTTC	CASRDRVRGAYEQYF
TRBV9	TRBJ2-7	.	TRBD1	TGTGCCAGCAGCGTAGCGGGACAGGGGGTCGACGAGCAGTACTTC	CASSVAGQGVDEQYF
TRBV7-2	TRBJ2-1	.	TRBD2	TGTGCCAGCAGCCCAGCGGGGGGGTACAATGAGCAGTTCTTC	CASSPAGGYNEQFF
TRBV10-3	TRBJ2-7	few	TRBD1	TGTGCCATCGGGGACAGGGAGGTTCGGTACGAGCAGTACTTC	CAIGDREVRYEQYF
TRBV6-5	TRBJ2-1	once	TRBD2	TGTGCCAGCAGTTCCGGGACTAGCGGGGGGGCCTATGAGCAGTTCTTC	CASSSGTSGGAYEQFF
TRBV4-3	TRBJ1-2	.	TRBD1	TGCGCCAGCAGCCAAGTTCAAGGACAGGGGATCGGCGGCTACACCTTC	CASSQVQGQGIGGYTF
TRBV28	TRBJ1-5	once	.	TGTGCCAGCAGTCTTACGGTGGGCAGCAATCAGCCCCAGCATTTT	CASSLTVGSNQPQHF
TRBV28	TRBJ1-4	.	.	TGTGCCAGCAATCGGGGAATAAGAGAAAAACTGTTTTTT	CASNRGIREKLFF
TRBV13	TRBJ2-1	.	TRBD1	TGTGCCAGCAGCTTAGCAGGGACAGATTACAATGAGCAGTTCTTC	CASSLAGTDYNEQFF
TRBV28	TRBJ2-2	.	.	TGTGCCAGCAGTTTTGTACGGATGGCGGTGGCCGGGGAGCTGTTTTTT	CASSFVRMAVAGELFF
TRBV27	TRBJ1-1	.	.	TGTGCCAGCAGTCTAAGTCACCGGAACACTGAAGCTTTCTTT	CASSLSHRNTEAFF
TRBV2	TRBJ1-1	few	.	TGTGCCAGCAGTAATGACAGAAACACTGAAGCTTTCTTT	CASSNDRNTEAFF
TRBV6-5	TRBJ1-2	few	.	TGTGCCAGCAGCCAAACGGGGAATGGCTACACCTTC	CASSQTGNGYTF
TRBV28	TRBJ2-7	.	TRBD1	TGTGCCAGCAGTCAGACAGGGGTGAGGGGATACGAGCAGTACTTC	CASSQTGVRGYEQYF
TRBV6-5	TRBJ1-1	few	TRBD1	TGTGCCAGCAGTTACGGGACAGGGTGGACTGAAGCTTTCTTT	CASSYGTGWTEAFF
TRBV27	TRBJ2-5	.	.	TGTGCCAGCAGTTCCCGCAGGCAGGGAAGAGAGACCCAGTACTTC	CASSSRRQGRETQYF
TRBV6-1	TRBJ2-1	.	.	TGTGCCAGCAGGACCAGTGGTACGTCGGGTGAGCAGTTCTTC	CASRTSGTSGEQFF
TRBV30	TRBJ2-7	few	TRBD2	TGTGCCTGGAGGGGACTAGCGGGAGGTCTGGGGTACGAGCAGTACTTC	CAWRGLAGGLGYEQYF
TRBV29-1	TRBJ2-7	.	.	TGCAGCGTTGAAGGGCAGACAGGTCGGAACGAGCAGTACTTC	CSVEGQTGRNEQYF
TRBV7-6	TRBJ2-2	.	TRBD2	TGTGCCAGCAGTTACCCAGCGGGAGAGAACACCGGGGAGCTGTTTTTT	CASSYPAGENTGELFF
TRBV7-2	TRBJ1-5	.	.	TGTGCCAGCAGCTCCAGGGGAGATCAGCCCCAGCATTTT	CASSSRGDQPQHF
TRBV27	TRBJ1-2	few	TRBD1	TGTGCCAGCAGTTCACAGGGGTTGCGTGGCTACACCTTC	CASSSQGLRGYTF
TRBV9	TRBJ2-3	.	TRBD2	TGTGCCAGCAGCGTAGAGCGGGGGGTCACAGATACGCAGTATTTT	CASSVERGVTDTQYF
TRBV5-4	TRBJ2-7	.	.	TGTGCCAGCAGCTTGGCCCTTGAGACACAATCCTACGAGCAGTACTTC	CASSLALETQSYEQYF
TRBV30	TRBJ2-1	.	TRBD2	TGTGCCTGGAGACCCCAACTAGCGGGGGGGTTCGGAAATGAGCAGTTCTTC	CAWRPQLAGGFGNEQFF
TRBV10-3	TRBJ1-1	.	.	TGTGCCATCAGTAGCGGGACACCCACTGAAGCTTTCTTT	CAISSGTPTEAFF
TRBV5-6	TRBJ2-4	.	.	TGTGCCAGCAGCTTGGGGGGCAGGGCCAAAAACATTCAGTACTTC	CASSLGGRAKNIQYF
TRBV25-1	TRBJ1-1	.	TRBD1	TGTGCCAGCAGAGACAGGGTTGAAGCTTTCTTT	CASRDRVEAFF
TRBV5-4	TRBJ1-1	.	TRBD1	TGTGCCAGCAGCACGGGGACAGGCTTCCTCTATTGGACTTTCTTT	CASSTGTGFLYWTFF
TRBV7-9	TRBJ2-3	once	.	TGTGCCAGCAGCTTACGTCCAGATACGCAGTATTTT	CASSLRPDTQYF
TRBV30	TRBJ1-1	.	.	TGTGCCTGGAGTACCGCTCACGGGACAAGGAACACTGAAGCTTTCTTT	CAWSTAHGTRNTEAFF